This record concerns one T cell receptor (beta chain) sequence. Repertoires were generated with immunoSEQ multiplex PCR, while TCRdb's copy carries only in-frame clones and drops some. The sample lists a few thousand clones, around 87% seen once, with 15% in the top ten. This entry belongs to a study of hypomethylating agent response in myelodysplastic syndrome. Study details: Hypomethylating treatment was azacitidine in about 70% of the 11, decitabine in 3 of 11. The mean patient age was roughly 70 +/- 6.9 years, and diploid cytogenetics predominated. Most often mutated was TET2, found in 5 of 11 patients.

Germline V gene data show CDR1 as SGHTA and CDR2 as FQGNSA. The CDR3 is 16 residues long. Trimming removed 1 base at V and 1 base at J, with 14 bases between. The source of this sequence is a human donor with myelodysplastic syndrome. The sample consisted of bone marrow, taken before or after starting hypomethylating agent treatment for myelodysplastic syndrome (not recorded which). The chain couples TRBV7-2 to TRBJ2-7; TRBD1 is a possible D gene (6 bases). The CDR3 DNA sequence: TGTGCCAGCAGCTTAGGCCCCGGCAGGGGTTCCTACGAGCAGTACTTC. Protein product: CASSLGPGRGSYEQYF.